This TCR beta chain is from a study of Graves' ophthalmopathy and Graves' hyperthyroidism. The CDR3 covers 15 residues. The V end was cut by 5 bases, the J end by 2 bases, with 15 bases between. Germline loops: CDR1 MNHEY, CDR2 SVGEGT. RNA transcripts served as template for amplifying TCR beta CDR3 sequences. In the first round, RT-PCR was carried out with HTBI primers, and a multiplex PCR formed the second round. In TCRdb, the multiplex PCR reads were re-called with MiXCR into one record per CDR3 protein. The sample has about 400,000 distinct CDR3 sequences, 18% seen once; the top ten hold approximately 1.4%.

Sequencing was done on a sample of peripheral blood. The chain recombines TRBV6-2 or TRBV6-3 with TRBJ2-5; D is ambiguous. The origin of this receptor is a woman aged 18-29 years with Graves' ophthalmopathy. CDR3 region: CASSPPSDGQETQYF. The CDR3 DNA reads TGTGCCAGCAGTCCGCCCTCGGACGGACAAGAGACCCAGTACTTC.